Included here is one T cell receptor (beta chain) sequence, with context. Using immunoSEQ multiplex PCR, the repertoire was profiled, and TCRdb retains in-frame clones only, with some absent. The table records some 12,000 clones, just under 75% of them present only once. The data were taken from a study of OX40 agonist ivuxolimab in advanced cancers. Study overall: Two patients with cutaneous melanoma and one with hepatocellular carcinoma, three in total, showed partial responses.

From germline, CDR1 is PRHDT and CDR2 FYEKMQ (reference sequence). Trimming stripped 5 bases from V and 4 bases from J, with 11 bases between. CDR3 length equals 13 residues. The V gene is TRBV13, the J gene TRBJ2-5; tentative D call: TRBD1 (6 bases). The TCR originated in an adult with an advanced solid tumor such as melanoma, head and neck, liver or kidney cancer. The input for sequencing was CD4+ or CD8+ T cells sorted from blood, taken in a trial of the OX40 agonist ivuxolimab. CDR3 DNA: TGTGCCAGCAGCCCCGGGACAATAGAGACCCAGTACTTC. Amino acids: CASSPGTIETQYF.